The entry below gives a single TCR beta chain sequence along with its context. Its antigen is undetermined. This specimen belongs to a study of T cell repertoires in cytomegalovirus infection. As for the study in general: Through public TCR beta signatures, both CMV infection and matching HLA type were indicated.

Study findings and constraints: HLA-C-restricted CMV-specific TCR beta clonotypes prevailed in the ex vivo response. Public TCR beta family frequency separated CMV-and-HLA carriers, including in an independent cohort.

Trimming shortened V by 6 bases and J by 2 bases, and 14 bases separated the two germline ends. Germline lookup yields CDR1 MDHEN and CDR2 SYDVKM. CDR3 length: 15 amino acids. One entry per CDR3 protein, called by TCRdb with MiXCR from the reads. The sample lists 560,000 or so distinct CDR3 sequences; about 17% were seen once. The specimen sequenced was CD8+ T cells from PBMCs. The V and J genes are TRBV28 and TRBJ1-5, with no clear D. This receptor was taken from a human donor in good health (CMV status not recorded). Some clones in this sample may be carry-over from other donors' samples. CDR3 residues: CASRQALVGNQPQHF. For the CDR3, the DNA is TGTGCCAGCAGGCAGGCCCTAGTAGGCAATCAGCCCCAGCATTTT.